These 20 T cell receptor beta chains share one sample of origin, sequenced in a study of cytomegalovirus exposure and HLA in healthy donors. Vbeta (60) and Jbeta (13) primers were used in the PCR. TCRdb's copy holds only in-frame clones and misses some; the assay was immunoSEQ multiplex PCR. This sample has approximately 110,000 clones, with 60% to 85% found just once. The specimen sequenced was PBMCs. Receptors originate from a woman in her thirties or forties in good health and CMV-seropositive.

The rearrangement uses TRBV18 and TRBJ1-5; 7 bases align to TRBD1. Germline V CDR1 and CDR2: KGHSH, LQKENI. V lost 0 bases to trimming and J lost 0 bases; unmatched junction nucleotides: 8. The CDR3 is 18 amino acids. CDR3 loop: CASSPPRGTVYSNQPQHF. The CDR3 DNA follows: TGTGCCAGCTCACCACCTCGAGGGACAGTCTATAGCAATCAGCCCCAGCATTTT.

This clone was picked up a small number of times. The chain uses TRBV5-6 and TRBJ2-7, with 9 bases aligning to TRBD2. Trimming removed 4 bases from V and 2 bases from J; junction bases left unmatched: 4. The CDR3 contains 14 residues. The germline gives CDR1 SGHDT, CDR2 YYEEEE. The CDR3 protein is CASSRKRGAYEQYF. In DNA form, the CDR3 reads TGTGCCAGCAGCAGAAAGCGGGGGGCCTACGAGCAGTACTTC. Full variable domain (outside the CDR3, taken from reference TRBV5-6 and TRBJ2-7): DAGVTQSPTHLIKTRGQQVTLRCSPKSGHDTVSWYQQALGQGPQFIFQYYEEEERQRGNFPDRFSGHQFPNYSSELNVNALLLGDSALYLCASSRKRGAYEQYFGPGTRLTVT.

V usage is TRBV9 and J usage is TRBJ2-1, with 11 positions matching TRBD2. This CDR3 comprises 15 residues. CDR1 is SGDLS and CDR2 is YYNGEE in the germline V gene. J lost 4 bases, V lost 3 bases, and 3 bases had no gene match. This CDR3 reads CASSAGLAEYNEQFF. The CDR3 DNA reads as TGTGCCAGCAGCGCGGGACTAGCGGAGTACAATGAGCAGTTCTTC. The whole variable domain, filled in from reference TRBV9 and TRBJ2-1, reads DSGVTQTPKHLITATGQRVTLRCSPRSGDLSVYWYQQSLDQGLQFLIQYYNGEERAKGNILERFSAQQFPDLHSELNLSSLELGDSALYFCASSAGLAEYNEQFFGPGTRLTVL.

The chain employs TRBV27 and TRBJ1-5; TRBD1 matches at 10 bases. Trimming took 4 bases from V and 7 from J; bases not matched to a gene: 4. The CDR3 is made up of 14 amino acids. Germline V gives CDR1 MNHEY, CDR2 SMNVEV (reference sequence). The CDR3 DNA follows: TGTGCCAGCAGTTGGGGGACAGGGGACCAGCCCCAGCATTTT. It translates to CASSWGTGDQPQHF.

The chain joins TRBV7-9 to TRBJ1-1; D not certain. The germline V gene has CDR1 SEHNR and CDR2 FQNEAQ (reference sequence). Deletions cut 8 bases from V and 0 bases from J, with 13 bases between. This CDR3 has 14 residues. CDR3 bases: TGTGCCAGCGCCATAGAGCTTTTGAACACTGAAGCTTTCTTT. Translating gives CASAIELLNTEAFF.

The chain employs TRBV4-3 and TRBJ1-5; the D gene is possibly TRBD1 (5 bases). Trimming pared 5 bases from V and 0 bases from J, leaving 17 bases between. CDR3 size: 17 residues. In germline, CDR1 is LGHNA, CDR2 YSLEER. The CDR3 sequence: CASSASLLGHSNQPQHF. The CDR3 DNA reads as TGCGCCAGCAGCGCATCTCTTTTAGGACATAGCAATCAGCCCCAGCATTTT.

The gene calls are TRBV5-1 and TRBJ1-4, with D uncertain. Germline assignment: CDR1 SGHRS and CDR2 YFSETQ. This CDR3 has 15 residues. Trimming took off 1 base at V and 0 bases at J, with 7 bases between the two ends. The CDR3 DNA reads TGCGCCAGCAGCTTGTTCGGAGCAACTAATGAAAAACTGTTTTTT. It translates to CASSLFGATNEKLFF.

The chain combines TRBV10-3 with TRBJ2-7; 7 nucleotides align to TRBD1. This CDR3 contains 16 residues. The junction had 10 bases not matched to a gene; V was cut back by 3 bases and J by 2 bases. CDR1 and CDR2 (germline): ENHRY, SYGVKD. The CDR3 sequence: CAISDPGTEDPYEQYF. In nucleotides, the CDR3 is TGTGCCATCAGTGACCCCGGGACAGAGGATCCCTACGAGCAGTACTTC.

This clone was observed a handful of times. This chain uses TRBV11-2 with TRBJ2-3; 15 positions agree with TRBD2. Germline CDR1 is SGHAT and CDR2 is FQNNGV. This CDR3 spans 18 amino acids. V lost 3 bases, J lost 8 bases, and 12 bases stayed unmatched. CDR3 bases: TGTGCCAGCAGCTTGACCGGACTAGCGGGAGGGCCCGGTGGTACGCAGTATTTT. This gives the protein CASSLTGLAGGPGGTQYF.

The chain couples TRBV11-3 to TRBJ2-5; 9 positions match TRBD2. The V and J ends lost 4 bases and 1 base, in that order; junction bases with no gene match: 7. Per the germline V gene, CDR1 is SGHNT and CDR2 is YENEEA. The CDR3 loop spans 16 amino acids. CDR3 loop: CASSSGWREGQETQYF. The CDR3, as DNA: TGTGCCAGCAGCTCAGGGTGGCGGGAGGGCCAAGAGACCCAGTACTTC.

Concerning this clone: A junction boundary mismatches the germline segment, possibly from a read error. DNA for the CDR3: TGTTCCAGCAGCTCAACACGATCCCCGAACTACGAGCAGTACTTC. Amino acid sequence: CSSSSTRSPNYEQYF. This chain uses TRBV7-9 with TRBJ2-7; unclear D gene. Germline CDR1 reads SEHNR; CDR2 reads FQNEAQ (reference sequence). The CDR3 is 15 amino acids.

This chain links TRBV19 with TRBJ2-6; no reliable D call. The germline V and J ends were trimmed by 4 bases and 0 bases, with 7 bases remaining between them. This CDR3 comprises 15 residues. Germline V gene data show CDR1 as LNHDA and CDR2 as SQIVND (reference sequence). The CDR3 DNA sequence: TGTGCCAGTAGTAAGGAGCCCTCTGGGGCCAACGTCCTGACTTTC. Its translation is CASSKEPSGANVLTF.

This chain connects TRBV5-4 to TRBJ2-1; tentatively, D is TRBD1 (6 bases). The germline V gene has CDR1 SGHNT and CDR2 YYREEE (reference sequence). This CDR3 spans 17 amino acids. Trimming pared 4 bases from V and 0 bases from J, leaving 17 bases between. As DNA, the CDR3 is TGTGCCAGCAGCCGCCTGACAGGTGGGAGCTCCTACAATGAGCAGTTCTTC. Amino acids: CASSRLTGGSSYNEQFF.

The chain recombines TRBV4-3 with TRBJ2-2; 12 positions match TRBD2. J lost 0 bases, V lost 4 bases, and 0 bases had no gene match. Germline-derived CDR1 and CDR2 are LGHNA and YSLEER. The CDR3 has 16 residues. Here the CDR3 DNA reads TGCGCCAGCAGCCCTAGCGGGGGGGCGAACACCGGGGAGCTGTTTTTT. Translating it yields CASSPSGGANTGELFF.

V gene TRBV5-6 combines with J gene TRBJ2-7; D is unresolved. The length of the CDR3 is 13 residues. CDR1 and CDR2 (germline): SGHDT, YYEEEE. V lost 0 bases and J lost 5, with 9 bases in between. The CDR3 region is CASSLAAKHEQYF. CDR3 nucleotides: TGTGCCAGCAGCTTGGCCGCTAAGCACGAGCAGTACTTC.

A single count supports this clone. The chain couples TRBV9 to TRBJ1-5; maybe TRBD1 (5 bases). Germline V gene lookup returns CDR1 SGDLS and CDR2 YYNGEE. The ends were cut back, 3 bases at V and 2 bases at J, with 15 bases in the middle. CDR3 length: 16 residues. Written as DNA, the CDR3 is TGTGCCAGCAGCGGAACAGGCGATTGGGGCAATCAGCCCCAGCATTTT. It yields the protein CASSGTGDWGNQPQHF.

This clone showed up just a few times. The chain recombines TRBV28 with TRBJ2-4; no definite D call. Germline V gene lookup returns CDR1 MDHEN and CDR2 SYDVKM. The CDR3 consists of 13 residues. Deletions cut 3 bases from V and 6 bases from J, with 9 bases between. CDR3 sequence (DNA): TGTGCCAGCAGTTTCATGCCCGGAAACATTCAGTACTTC. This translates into CASSFMPGNIQYF.

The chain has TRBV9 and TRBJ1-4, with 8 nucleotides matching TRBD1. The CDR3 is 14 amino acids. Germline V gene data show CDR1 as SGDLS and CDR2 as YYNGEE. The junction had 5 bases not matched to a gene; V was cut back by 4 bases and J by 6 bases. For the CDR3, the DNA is TGTGCCAGCAGCACCACAGGGGGGGATGAAAAACTGTTTTTT. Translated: CASSTTGGDEKLFF.

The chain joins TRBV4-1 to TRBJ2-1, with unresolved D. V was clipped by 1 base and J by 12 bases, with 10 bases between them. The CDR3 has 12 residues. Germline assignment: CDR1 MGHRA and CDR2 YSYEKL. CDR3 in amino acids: CASSQGGPGQFF. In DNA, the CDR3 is TGCGCCAGCAGCCAAGGCGGTCCGGGGCAGTTCTTC.

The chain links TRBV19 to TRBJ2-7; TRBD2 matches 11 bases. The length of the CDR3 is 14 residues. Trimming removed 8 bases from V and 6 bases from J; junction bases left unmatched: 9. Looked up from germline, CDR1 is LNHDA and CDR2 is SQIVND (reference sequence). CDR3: CASSLAGGVGEQYF. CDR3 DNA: TGTGCCAGTTCCCTAGCGGGAGGTGTGGGCGAGCAGTACTTC.